This record concerns one TCR beta chain sequence. The antigen remains unidentified. An end of the junction does not agree with germline; a read error may underlie this. The PCR made use of 60 Vbeta and 13 Jbeta primers. Clones were read by immunoSEQ multiplex PCR, and TCRdb kept only the in-frame ones, dropping some. This repertoire includes approximately 58,000 clones. Germline V gene data show CDR1 as SNHLY and CDR2 as FYNNEI. This CDR3 is 15 amino acids long. This specimen comes from a study of cytomegalovirus exposure and HLA in healthy donors. Study in general: One earlier analysis, a look at around 180 million T cells, found 100 million to 130 million unique TCR beta sequences. The Caucasian-associated ancestry cluster held 65% to 85% of some 420 genotyped donors.

Study observations and caveats: For TCR beta chains, V- and J-gene trimming was later linked to a missense DCLRE1C variant. Cytomegalovirus association was listed for 170 or so TCR beta chains.

The V gene is TRBV2, the J gene TRBJ2-1, with D perhaps TRBD2 (6 bases). The receptor comes from a man in his thirties or forties in good health and CMV-seropositive. The sample comprised PBMCs. CDR3 amino acids: CASSVSRDSDNEQFF. The CDR3 DNA is TGTGCCAGCAGTGTAAGTCGGGACTCCGACAATGAGCAGTTCTTC.